The rows below give T cell receptor beta chains drawn from one sample of a study of PD-1 blockade in mismatch repair-deficient tumors. Assay used: immunoSEQ multiplex PCR; TCRdb lists only in-frame clones, some missing. The sample lists about 51,000 clones; over 65% were seen once. The source was peripheral blood, collected 4 weeks after starting pembrolizumab. The source is an adult with mismatch repair-deficient cancer. Each CDR3 is given with its conserved first and last residue. D genes are given only for firm matches. Where a row states a size, it is once, few, many or the class of an expanded clone; other rows omit it.

j_call clone_size d_call v_call cdr3_nt cdr3_aa
TRBJ2-3 . . TRBV28 TGTGCCAGCAGTTTATCGGGCCGACAAGTTGATACGCAGTATTTT CASSLSGRQVDTQYF
TRBJ1-2 . TRBD1 TRBV6-1 TGTGCCAGCAACCAAGACAGGGCAGCTAACTATGGCTACACCTTC CASNQDRAANYGYTF
TRBJ2-5 . . TRBV28 TGTGCCAGCAGTTTAGGGGAAGGGGTCCGTGAAGAGACCCAGTACTTC CASSLGEGVREETQYF
TRBJ1-2 . TRBD1 TRBV6-1 TGTGCCAGCAGGAATACCGACAGGGGGGTCTTCTTC CASRNTDRGVFF
TRBJ1-1 . . TRBV29-1 TGCAGCGTTGAAGTGAAATGTTTCTTCAGGACAATGAACACTGAAGCTTTCTTT CSVEVKCFFRTMNTEAFF
TRBJ2-5 few . TRBV5-6 TGTGCCAGCAGCTTGGTCCGGGAAGAGACCCAGTACTTC CASSLVREETQYF
TRBJ2-1 . TRBD2 TRBV15 TGTGCCACCAGCCGGGGACTAGCGAACAATGAGCAGTTCTTC CATSRGLANNEQFF
TRBJ2-1 . . TRBV6-5 TGTGCCAGCAGTGAATTCCCCAGCGATGAGCAGTTCTTC CASSEFPSDEQFF
TRBJ2-5 . . TRBV7-9 TGTGCCAGCAGCTTGCGGACAGAAGAGACCCAGTACTTC CASSLRTEETQYF
TRBJ2-3 . . TRBV9 TGTGCCAGCAGCGTAGACCTAGGCCGGGCCTCACGGCCAGATACGCAGTATTTT CASSVDLGRASRPDTQYF
TRBJ2-5 once . TRBV21-1 TGTGCCAGCAGCCAAGCCCCCAGGGACCAAGAGACCCAGTACTTC CASSQAPRDQETQYF
TRBJ2-7 . . TRBV2 TGTGCCAGCAGTGCGGAGGGATTGGGCTACGAGCAGTACTTC CASSAEGLGYEQYF
TRBJ2-2 . TRBD2 TRBV7-8 TGTGCCAGCAGCTTAGCACTAGCGGGAGGGCCGGGCACCGGGGAGCTGTTTTTT CASSLALAGGPGTGELFF
TRBJ1-3 . . TRBV11-2 TGTGCCAGCAGCCCGGGACGGAGCTCTGGAAACACCATATATTTT CASSPGRSSGNTIYF
TRBJ2-2 . TRBD2 TRBV6-5 TGTGCCAGCAGTTCCGGGACTAGCGCTCTCGGGAAGCTGTTTTTT CASSSGTSALGKLFF
TRBJ2-7 . . TRBV4-3 TGCGCCAGCAGCCAAGGAATGGAGTTGAACGAGCAGTACTTC CASSQGMELNEQYF
TRBJ2-7 medium-sized . TRBV10-3 TGTGCCATCAGTGGGGGCTGGGGGTCATCCTACGAGCAGTACTTC CAISGGWGSSYEQYF
TRBJ2-7 . . TRBV7-8 TGTGCCACCTCTGACAGGCGGTACGAGCAGTACTTC CATSDRRYEQYF
TRBJ1-1 . . TRBV7-8 TGTGCCAGCAGCTTAACGGGGGACCACACTGAAGCTTTCTTT CASSLTGDHTEAFF
TRBJ1-1 . . TRBV4-1 TGCGCCAGCAGCCAAGTTACAGCGAACACTGAAGCTTTCTTT CASSQVTANTEAFF
TRBJ1-1 . . TRBV6-1 TGTGCCAGCAGGGATCCCAGGGGCGGGGGGACTGAAGCTTTCTTT CASRDPRGGGTEAFF
TRBJ2-7 . TRBD2 TRBV7-9 TGTGCCAGCAGCCAGTCGACTAGCGGGAGCTCCTACGAGCAGTACTTC CASSQSTSGSSYEQYF
TRBJ2-3 . . TRBV5-4 TGTGCCAGCAGCTTGGAGGGAGATACGCAGTATTTT CASSLEGDTQYF
TRBJ2-7 . TRBD1 TRBV4-3 TGCGCCAGCAGCCATTCCGGGACAGGGTCCTACGAGCAGTACTTC CASSHSGTGSYEQYF
TRBJ2-7 few TRBD1 TRBV19 TGTGCCAGTAGTCCACAGGGGGTAGACCCTCCCTACGAGCAGTACTTC CASSPQGVDPPYEQYF
TRBJ2-1 . TRBD2 TRBV4-1 TGCGCCAGCAGCCCAGCGGGGAGCTCCTACAATGAGCAGTTCTTC CASSPAGSSYNEQFF
TRBJ2-1 . . TRBV4-1 TGCGCCAGCAGCCCGGAGGGGGCTAGCGGCTCCTACAATGAGCAGTTCTTC CASSPEGASGSYNEQFF
TRBJ2-7 . TRBD1 TRBV28 TGTGCCAGCAGTTCGTACAGGGGTACGTACGAGCAGTACTTC CASSSYRGTYEQYF
TRBJ2-1 . . TRBV15 TGTGCCACCGGAAACAGGGATATGAATGAGCAGTTCTTC CATGNRDMNEQFF
TRBJ2-1 . TRBD2 TRBV7-7 TGTGCTAGCAGCTTTCGACTAGCGGGATCATACAATGAGCAGTTCTTC CASSFRLAGSYNEQFF
TRBJ2-2 few TRBD1 TRBV10-1 TGCGCCAGTGAGTGGACAGGGGTTACCGGGGAGCTGTTTTTT CASEWTGVTGELFF
TRBJ1-1 . . TRBV6-1 TGTGCCAGCAGCCGGACGGGCAACACTGAAGCTTTCTTT CASSRTGNTEAFF
TRBJ2-3 . TRBD1 TRBV6-1 TGTGCCAGCAGTGAATATCGGACAGGGGGTTTGTTCACAGATACGCAGTATTTT CASSEYRTGGLFTDTQYF
TRBJ2-3 . . TRBV18 TGTGCCAGCTCACCAAAGTCGGGGACAGATACGCAGTATTTT CASSPKSGTDTQYF
TRBJ2-2 . . TRBV27 TGTGCCAGCAGTTTGGGACCCCAGGGGGGGTACACCGGGGAGCTGTTTTTT CASSLGPQGGYTGELFF
TRBJ2-3 . . TRBV28 TGTGCCAGCAGTTTACCTAGCACAGATACGCAGTATTTT CASSLPSTDTQYF
TRBJ2-1 . . TRBV6-1 TGTGCCAGCAGCGTTCAGGGGACTACTAGTTCACGGCAGTTCTTC CASSVQGTTSSRQFF
TRBJ2-7 . . TRBV27 TGTGCCAGCAGTTTAAGCTTGAGGGCCCACGAGCAGTACTTC CASSLSLRAHEQYF
TRBJ2-3 once TRBD1 TRBV19 TGTGCCAGTAGTATGGAGGACAGGGCCTCCACAGATACGCAGTATTTT CASSMEDRASTDTQYF